The 16 T cell receptor beta chains below were found in one sample sequenced in a study of OX40 agonist ivuxolimab in advanced cancers. Assay used: immunoSEQ multiplex PCR; TCRdb lists only in-frame clones, some missing. The sample contains some 100,000 clones, 86% of which appear only once. This sample comprised CD4+ or CD8+ T cells sorted from blood, obtained in a trial of the OX40 agonist ivuxolimab. All receptors derive from an adult with an advanced solid tumor such as melanoma, head and neck, liver or kidney cancer.

This chain links TRBV27 with TRBJ1-1; 10 bases align to TRBD1. The CDR3 runs 14 residues. The germline CDR1 and CDR2 sequences are MNHEY and SMNVEV (reference sequence). Unmatched junction bases numbered 6, after V lost 4 bases and J lost 7 bases. This CDR3 reads CASSWSRDRGEAFF. The DNA for the CDR3 is TGTGCCAGCAGTTGGTCCCGGGACAGGGGTGAAGCTTTCTTT.

Only one count was recorded for this clone. Here the CDR3 reads CASSTLGNEQFF. CDR3 DNA sequence: TGTGCCAGCAGCACACTAGGAAATGAGCAGTTCTTC. V usage is TRBV28 and J usage is TRBJ2-1; D perhaps matches TRBD2 (5 bases). The CDR3 is 12 residues long. Trimming shortened V by 6 bases and J by 7 bases, and 10 bases separated the two germline ends. CDR1 and CDR2 from the germline V gene are MDHEN and SYDVKM. The whole variable domain, remainder taken from reference TRBV28 and TRBJ2-1, is DVKVTQSSRYLVKRTGEKVFLECVQDMDHENMFWYRQDPGLGLRLIYFSYDVKMKEKGDIPEGYSVSREKKERFSLILESASTNQTSMYLCASSTLGNEQFFGPGTRLTVL.

The chain combines TRBV5-1 with TRBJ2-1; 7 bases agree with TRBD1. The CDR3 runs 16 residues. The junction had 6 bases not matched to a gene; V was cut back by 2 bases and J by 1 base. The germline CDR1 and CDR2 sequences are SGHRS and YFSETQ. The CDR3 DNA sequence: TGCGCCAGCAGCTTATATACAGGGGTTTCCTACAATGAGCAGTTCTTC. Translating gives CASSLYTGVSYNEQFF.

V gene TRBV6-1 combines with J gene TRBJ2-3, with 7 bases lining up with TRBD2. Germline assignment: CDR1 MNHNS and CDR2 SASEGT. The CDR3 runs to 14 residues. The ends lost 7 bases at V and 0 bases at J; junction bases unmatched: 4. The CDR3 coding sequence is TGTGCCAGCATCGGTAGCGGGAGCACAGATACGCAGTATTTT. Amino acid sequence: CASIGSGSTDTQYF.

Only one count was recorded for this clone. CDR3 in DNA: TGTGCCAGCAGCGGACACCCCGGGGGCTCAACCTACGAGCAGTACTTC. This encodes CASSGHPGGSTYEQYF. The chain has TRBV9 and TRBJ2-7; either TRBD1 or TRBD2 may supply D (6 bases each). Trimming shortened V by 3 bases and J by 2 bases, and 18 bases separated the two germline ends. Germline CDR1 SGDLS, CDR2 YYNGEE. This CDR3 is built from 16 residues.

This chain connects TRBV5-4 to TRBJ1-1; D is uncertain. The CDR3 contains 15 residues. Trimming took 4 bases from V and 0 from J, leaving 13 bases between them. CDR1 is SGHNT and CDR2 is YYREEE in the germline V gene (reference sequence). For the CDR3, the DNA is TGTGCCAGCAGCCCTGCGGACCAGCTGAACACTGAAGCTTTCTTT. This encodes CASSPADQLNTEAFF. Filled out from reference TRBV5-4 and TRBJ1-1, the complete variable domain reads ETGVTQSPTHLIKTRGQQVTLRCSSQSGHNTVSWYQQALGQGPQFIFQYYREEENGRGNFPPRFSGLQFPNYSSELNVNALELDDSALYLCASSPADQLNTEAFFGQGTRLTVV.

This chain connects TRBV5-1 to TRBJ1-1; a weak D match, TRBD1 (5 bases). Trimming cost V 1 base and J 5 bases, with 18 bases left between them. This CDR3 spans 16 amino acids. The V gene's germline CDR1 is SGHRS and CDR2 YFSETQ. CDR3 protein: CASSLIGLGEGTEAFF. For the CDR3, the DNA is TGCGCCAGCAGCTTGATCGGTTTGGGGGAAGGGACTGAAGCTTTCTTT.

This clone came up a few times. This chain joins TRBV30 and TRBJ1-2; D uncertain. The CDR3 spans 13 residues. V gave up 2 bases and J gave up 3 bases, with 10 bases separating them. CDR1 and CDR2 (germline): GTSNPN, SVGIG (reference sequence). CDR3 DNA sequence: TGTGCCTGGAGTCTAGGAGCAGACTATGGCTACACCTTC. As protein: CAWSLGADYGYTF.

V is TRBV13 and J is TRBJ1-1; D gene ambiguous. Trimming removed 6 bases from V and 0 bases from J, with 11 bases in between. Per germline, CDR1 PRHDT and CDR2 FYEKMQ (reference sequence). The CDR3 is made up of 14 amino acids. The CDR3 bases are TGTGCCAGCAGACCAATCCAGATGAACACTGAAGCTTTCTTT. Encoded protein: CASRPIQMNTEAFF. Drawing the rest from reference TRBV13 and TRBJ1-1, the complete variable domain is AAGVIQSPRHLIKEKRETATLKCYPIPRHDTVYWYQQGPGQDPQFLISFYEKMQSDKGSIPDRFSAQQFSDYHSELNMSSLELGDSALYFCASRPIQMNTEAFFGQGTRLTVV.

The J gene is TRBJ2-1, the V gene TRBV5-6; 15 positions match TRBD2. V was clipped by 4 bases and J by 9 bases; unmatched bases: 8. The CDR3 has 16 amino acids. Germline V gives CDR1 SGHDT, CDR2 YYEEEE. The chain's CDR3 is CASSIGLAGGSGEQFF. The CDR3 DNA follows: TGTGCCAGCAGCATCGGACTAGCGGGAGGGTCGGGTGAGCAGTTCTTC.

This rearrangement joins TRBV28 to TRBJ2-7; D tentatively reads TRBD1 or TRBD2 (5 bases each). The V and J ends lost 3 bases and 5 bases respectively, with 17 bases between them. Looked up from germline, CDR1 is MDHEN and CDR2 is SYDVKM. The CDR3 consists of 15 residues. CDR3 bases: TGTGCCAGCAGTTTCCCAGCGGACCAGGGAAACGAGCAGTACTTC. Protein product: CASSFPADQGNEQYF. The full variable domain, completed using reference TRBV28 and TRBJ2-7, is DVKVTQSSRYLVKRTGEKVFLECVQDMDHENMFWYRQDPGLGLRLIYFSYDVKMKEKGDIPEGYSVSREKKERFSLILESASTNQTSMYLCASSFPADQGNEQYFGPGTRLTVT.

The rearrangement links TRBV5-1 to TRBJ1-4; D is ambiguous. The germline CDR1 and CDR2 sequences are SGHRS and YFSETQ. V was clipped by 4 bases and J by 0 bases, with 13 bases between them. The CDR3 sequence is 16 residues long. CDR3 residues: CASSPYSGATNEKLFF. CDR3 DNA: TGCGCCAGCAGCCCGTACTCAGGTGCAACTAATGAAAAACTGTTTTTT.

The chain uses TRBV5-1 and TRBJ2-7; TRBD1 aligns across 7 bases. With V trimmed by 0 bases and J by 3 bases, 9 bases remained unmatched. This CDR3 contains 16 residues. Germline values: CDR1 SGHRS, CDR2 YFSETQ. CDR3 amino acids: CASSLAPGQENYEQYF. DNA for the CDR3: TGCGCCAGCAGCTTGGCCCCCGGACAGGAAAACTACGAGCAGTACTTC. Full variable domain (outside the CDR3, taken from reference TRBV5-1 and TRBJ2-7): KAGVTQTPRYLIKTRGQQVTLSCSPISGHRSVSWYQQTPGQGLQFLFEYFSETQRNKGNFPGRFSGRQFSNSRSEMNVSTLELGDSALYLCASSLAPGQENYEQYFGPGTRLTVT.

The chain is built from TRBV18 and TRBJ2-5; weak D call: TRBD2 (6 bases). Germline CDR1 and CDR2: KGHSH and LQKENI. This CDR3 is 14 amino acids long. Deletions cut 4 bases from V and 2 bases from J, with 11 bases between. The CDR3 protein is CASSQASAQETQYF. The CDR3 DNA follows: TGTGCCAGCTCACAGGCTAGCGCGCAAGAGACCCAGTACTTC.

The chain has TRBV28 and TRBJ2-7; tentative D call: TRBD1 (5 bases). CDR1 is MDHEN and CDR2 is SYDVKM in the germline V gene. The length of the CDR3 is 14 residues. V dropped 6 bases and J dropped 0 bases, with 12 bases sitting between them. The CDR3 loop is CASRGQGSSYEQYF. For the CDR3, the DNA is TGTGCCAGCAGGGGTCAGGGAAGCTCCTACGAGCAGTACTTC.

The gene calls are TRBV30 and TRBJ2-5; the D gene is possibly TRBD1 (5 bases). The CDR3 sequence is 13 residues long. V was clipped by 4 bases and J by 0 bases, with 9 bases between them. Germline CDR1 is GTSNPN and CDR2 is SVGIG (reference sequence). CDR3 in amino acids: CAWNGHHQETQYF. DNA for the CDR3: TGTGCCTGGAATGGACACCACCAAGAGACCCAGTACTTC.